This T cell receptor (beta chain) was documented in a study of shared clonotypes between healthy human individuals. As to this clone: What it recognizes is unknown.

Study conclusions and caveats: Sequencing depth was expected to influence donor clonotype sharing. Naive CD4 clonotypes were shared across a handful of donors at about 5%. Clonotypes which were not shared had lower generation probabilities than clonotypes that all four donors shared.

This CDR3 region has 14 residues. Deletions cut 0 bases from V and 6 bases from J, with 12 bases between. Germline V lookup: CDR1 SGHDN, CDR2 FVKESK. Approximately 30,000 T cell genomes (roughly 190 ng DNA) went into each sorted-subset replicate. Here immunoSEQ multiplex PCR was the method, and the copy in TCRdb shows in-frame clones only, minus some. This table has about 2 million clones, around 95% appearing once. The receptor comes from a young man in good health. Sequenced sample: naive CD4+ T cells sorted from blood. Subset: CD45RA+ positively selected. J is TRBJ2-7 and V is TRBV14; D assignment may be TRBD1 or TRBD2 (5 bases each). CDR3 DNA sequence: TGTGCCAGCAGCCAAGACGGGGCGCGGCCCGAGCAGTACTTC. It yields the protein CASSQDGARPEQYF.